This TCR beta chain was documented in a study of blood T cells in healthy people across ages. There are 15 residues in the CDR3. Germline CDR1 MNHEY, CDR2 SVGEGT. V was cut by 2 bases and J by 5 bases, with 13 bases left in between. Sample-barcoded 5' priming and a J-beta primer mix drove a second PCR of about 6 to 11 cycles. MiXCR was run by TCRdb on the 5' RACE reads, yielding one entry per CDR3 protein. The sample lists approximately 850,000 distinct CDR3 sequences; about three fifths were seen once. The receptor was isolated from a young man in good health. The sequencing sample was made of blood. The chain uses TRBV6-2 or TRBV6-3 and TRBJ2-1; weak D call: TRBD2 (6 bases). CDR3 amino acids: CASSYGLAVDNEQFF. The CDR3 coding sequence is TGTGCCAGCAGTTACGGGTTAGCGGTCGACAATGAGCAGTTCTTC.